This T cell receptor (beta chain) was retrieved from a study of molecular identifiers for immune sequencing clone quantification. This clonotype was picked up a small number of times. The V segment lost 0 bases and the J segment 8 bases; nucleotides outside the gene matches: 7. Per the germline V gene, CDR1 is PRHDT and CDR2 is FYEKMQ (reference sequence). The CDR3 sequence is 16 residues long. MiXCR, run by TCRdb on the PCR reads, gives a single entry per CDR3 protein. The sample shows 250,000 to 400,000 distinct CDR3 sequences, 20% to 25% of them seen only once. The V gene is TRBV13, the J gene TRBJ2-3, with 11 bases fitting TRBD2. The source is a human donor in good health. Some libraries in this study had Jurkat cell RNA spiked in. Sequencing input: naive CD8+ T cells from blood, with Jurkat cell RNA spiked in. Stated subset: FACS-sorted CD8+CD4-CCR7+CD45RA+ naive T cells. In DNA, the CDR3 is TGTGCCAGCAGCTTAGGACTAGCGGGGGCCGTGGTTACGCAGTATTTT. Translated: CASSLGLAGAVVTQYF.